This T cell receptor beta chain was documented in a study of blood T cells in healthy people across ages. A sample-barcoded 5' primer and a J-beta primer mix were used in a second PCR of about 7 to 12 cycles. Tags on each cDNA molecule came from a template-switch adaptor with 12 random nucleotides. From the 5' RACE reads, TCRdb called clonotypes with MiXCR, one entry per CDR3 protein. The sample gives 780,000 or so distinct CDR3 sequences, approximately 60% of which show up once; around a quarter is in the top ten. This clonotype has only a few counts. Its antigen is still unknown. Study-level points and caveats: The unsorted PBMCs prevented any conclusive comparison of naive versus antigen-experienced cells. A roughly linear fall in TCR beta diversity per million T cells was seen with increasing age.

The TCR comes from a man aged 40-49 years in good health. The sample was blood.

CDR3 residues: CASSYVGRGGYTF. The CDR3 DNA reads as TGTGCCAGCAGTTACGTGGGGAGGGGAGGCTACACCTTC. V usage is TRBV6-5 and J usage is TRBJ1-2, with D maybe TRBD1 (5 bases). CDR3 size: 13 residues. V was cut by 2 bases and J by 8 bases, with 12 bases left in between. Germline V gene data show CDR1 as MNHEY and CDR2 as SVGAGI.